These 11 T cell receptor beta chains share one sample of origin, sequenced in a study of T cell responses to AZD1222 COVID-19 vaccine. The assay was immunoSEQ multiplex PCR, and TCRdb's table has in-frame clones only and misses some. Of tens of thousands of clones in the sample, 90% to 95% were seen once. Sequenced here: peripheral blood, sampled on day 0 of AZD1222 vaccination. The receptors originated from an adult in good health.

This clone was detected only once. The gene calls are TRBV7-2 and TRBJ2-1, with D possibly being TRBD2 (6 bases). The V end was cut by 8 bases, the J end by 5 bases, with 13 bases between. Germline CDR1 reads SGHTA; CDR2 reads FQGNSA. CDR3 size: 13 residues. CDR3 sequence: CASRGMRHNEQFF. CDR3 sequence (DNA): TGTGCCAGCCGCGGGATGAGGCACAATGAGCAGTTCTTC.

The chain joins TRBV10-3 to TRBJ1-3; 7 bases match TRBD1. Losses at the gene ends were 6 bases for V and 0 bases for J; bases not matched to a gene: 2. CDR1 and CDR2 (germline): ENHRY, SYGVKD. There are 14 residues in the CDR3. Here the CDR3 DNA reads TGTGCCATCAGGGCAGGGGGCTCTGGAAACACCATATATTTT. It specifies CAIRAGGSGNTIYF.

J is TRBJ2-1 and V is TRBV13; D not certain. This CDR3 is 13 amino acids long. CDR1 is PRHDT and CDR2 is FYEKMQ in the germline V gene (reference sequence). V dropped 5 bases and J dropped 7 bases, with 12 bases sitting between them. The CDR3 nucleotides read TGTGCCAGCAGCCAGGCCCTCGCGAATGAGCAGTTCTTC. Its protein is CASSQALANEQFF. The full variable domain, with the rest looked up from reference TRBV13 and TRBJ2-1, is AAGVIQSPRHLIKEKRETATLKCYPIPRHDTVYWYQQGPGQDPQFLISFYEKMQSDKGSIPDRFSAQQFSDYHSELNMSSLELGDSALYFCASSQALANEQFFGPGTRLTVL.

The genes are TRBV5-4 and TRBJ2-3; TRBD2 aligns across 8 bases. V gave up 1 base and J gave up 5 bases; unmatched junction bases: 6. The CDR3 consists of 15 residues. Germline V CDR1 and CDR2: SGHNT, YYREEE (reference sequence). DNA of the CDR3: TGTGCCAGCAGCTTGAAGGGTGCGGGAGGAGATACGCAGTATTTT. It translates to CASSLKGAGGDTQYF.

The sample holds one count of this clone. The CDR3 region has the DNA TGTGCCAGCAGTCCCAGGACAGCTGAAGCTTTCTTT. Encoded protein: CASSPRTAEAFF. This chain joins TRBV6-2 or TRBV6-3 and TRBJ1-1; D possibly corresponds to TRBD1 (6 bases). Trimming removed 5 bases from V and 6 bases from J, with 10 bases in between. The CDR3 sequence is 12 residues long. The germline V gene encodes CDR1 MNHEY and CDR2 SVGEGT.

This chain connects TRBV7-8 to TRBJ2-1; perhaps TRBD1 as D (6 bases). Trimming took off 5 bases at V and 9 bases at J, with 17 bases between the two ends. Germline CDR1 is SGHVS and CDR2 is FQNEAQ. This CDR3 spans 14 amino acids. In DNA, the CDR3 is TGTGCCAGCAGCATCGGACAGCCATCCGGTGAGCAGTTCTTC. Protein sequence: CASSIGQPSGEQFF.

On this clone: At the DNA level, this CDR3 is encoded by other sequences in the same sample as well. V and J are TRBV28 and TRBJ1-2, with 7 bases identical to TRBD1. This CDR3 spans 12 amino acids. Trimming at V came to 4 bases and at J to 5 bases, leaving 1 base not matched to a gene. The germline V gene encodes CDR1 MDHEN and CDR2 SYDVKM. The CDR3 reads CASSYRGYGYTF. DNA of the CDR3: TGTGCCAGCAGTTACAGGGGATATGGCTACACCTTC.

The CDR3 region is CASSQGDANEKLFF. The CDR3 bases are TGTGCCAGCAGCCAGGGGGATGCCAATGAAAAACTGTTTTTT. The genes are TRBV3-1 (or the pseudogene TRBV3-2) and TRBJ1-4; possibly TRBD1 for D (5 bases). This CDR3 is 14 amino acids long. The V gene's germline CDR1 is LGHDT and CDR2 YNNKEL (reference sequence). Trimming removed 3 bases from V and 5 bases from J, with 10 bases in between.

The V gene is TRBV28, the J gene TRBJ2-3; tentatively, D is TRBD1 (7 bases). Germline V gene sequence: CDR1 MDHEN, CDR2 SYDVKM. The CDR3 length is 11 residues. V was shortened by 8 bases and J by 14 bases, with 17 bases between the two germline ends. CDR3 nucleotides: TGTGCCAGCGGAGGGGGCGGGATTTGGTATTTT. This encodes CASGGGGIWYF.

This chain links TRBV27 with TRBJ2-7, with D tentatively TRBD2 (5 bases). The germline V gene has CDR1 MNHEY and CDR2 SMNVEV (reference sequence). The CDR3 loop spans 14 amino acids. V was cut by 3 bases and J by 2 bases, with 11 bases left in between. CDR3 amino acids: CASSFGVTPYEQYF. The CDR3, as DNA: TGTGCCAGCAGTTTCGGGGTTACCCCCTACGAGCAGTACTTC.

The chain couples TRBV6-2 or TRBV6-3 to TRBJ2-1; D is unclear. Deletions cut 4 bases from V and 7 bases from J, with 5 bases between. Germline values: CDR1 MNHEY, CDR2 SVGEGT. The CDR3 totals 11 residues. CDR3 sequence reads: CASSSENEQFF. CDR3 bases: TGTGCCAGCAGTTCTGAGAATGAGCAGTTCTTC.